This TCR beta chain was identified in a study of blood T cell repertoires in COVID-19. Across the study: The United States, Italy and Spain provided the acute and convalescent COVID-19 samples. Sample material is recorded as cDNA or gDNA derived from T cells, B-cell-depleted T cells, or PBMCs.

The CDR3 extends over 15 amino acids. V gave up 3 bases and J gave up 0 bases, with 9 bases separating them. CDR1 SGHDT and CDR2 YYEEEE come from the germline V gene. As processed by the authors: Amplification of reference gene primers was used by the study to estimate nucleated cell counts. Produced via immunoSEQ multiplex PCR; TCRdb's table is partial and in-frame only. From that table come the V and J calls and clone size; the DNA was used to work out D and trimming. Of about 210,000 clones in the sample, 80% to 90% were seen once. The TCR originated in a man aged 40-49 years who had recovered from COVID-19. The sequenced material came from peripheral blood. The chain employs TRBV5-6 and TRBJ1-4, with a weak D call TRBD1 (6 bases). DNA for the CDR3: TGTGCCAGCAGCTCAGGGGAGCCAACTAATGAAAAACTGTTTTTT. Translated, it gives CASSSGEPTNEKLFF. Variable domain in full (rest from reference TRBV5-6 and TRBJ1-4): DAGVTQSPTHLIKTRGQQVTLRCSPKSGHDTVSWYQQALGQGPQFIFQYYEEEERQRGNFPDRFSGHQFPNYSSELNVNALLLGDSALYLCASSSGEPTNEKLFFGSGTQLSVL.